A single sample gave rise to the 11 T cell receptor beta chains below, sequenced in a study of blood T cell repertoires in COVID-19. The protocol was immunoSEQ multiplex PCR, while the TCRdb copy is restricted to in-frame clones and leaves out a portion. This table holds 56,000 or so clones, just under 90% found once. Sequenced: peripheral blood. The receptors come from a man between 50 and 59 years old with acute or convalescent COVID-19.

The chain couples TRBV24-1 to TRBJ1-2, with 12 nucleotides matching TRBD1. The germline CDR1 and CDR2 sequences are KGHDR and SFDVKD. Losses at the gene ends were 2 bases for V and 8 bases for J; bases not matched to a gene: 8. The CDR3 length is 16 residues. The CDR3 loop is CATSDYGTGGAEGYTF. The CDR3 coding sequence is TGTGCCACCAGTGATTACGGGACAGGGGGCGCTGAGGGCTACACCTTC.

The rearrangement joins TRBV15 to TRBJ1-2; 11 bases are shared with TRBD1. V was pared by 5 bases and J by 1 base, with 9 bases of the junction left unmatched. The CDR3 length is 17 residues. Germline lookup yields CDR1 LNHNV and CDR2 YYDKDF (reference sequence). CDR3 residues: CATSSRDRGSINYGYTF. CDR3 nucleotide sequence: TGTGCCACCAGCTCCCGGGACAGGGGGTCAATTAACTATGGCTACACCTTC.

This chain uses TRBV29-1 with TRBJ2-5; tentatively, D is TRBD1 (5 bases). Germline CDR1 reads SQVTM; CDR2 reads ANQGSEA. Deletions cut 7 bases from V and 1 base from J, with 16 bases between. The CDR3 runs 14 residues. CDR3 region: CSEKLGHGQETQYF. The CDR3 coding sequence is TGCAGCGAGAAGTTAGGACACGGCCAAGAGACCCAGTACTTC.

The chain recombines TRBV7-9 with TRBJ1-3; D is undetermined. Trimming cost V 0 bases and J 11 bases, with 5 bases left between them. This CDR3 comprises 11 residues. Germline V CDR1 and CDR2: SEHNR, FQNEAQ (reference sequence). The CDR3 is CASSLASAIYF. Written as DNA, the CDR3 is TGTGCCAGCAGCTTAGCCTCGGCCATATATTTT.

This clone was observed a single time. The gene calls are TRBV19 and TRBJ2-1, with 8 bases lining up with TRBD2. This CDR3 spans 16 amino acids. V was pared by 5 bases and J by 3 bases, with 9 bases of the junction left unmatched. The V gene's germline CDR1 is LNHDA and CDR2 SQIVND (reference sequence). The CDR3 coding sequence is TGTGCCAGTAGTCTCCTGAGCGGGGGCCTCTACAATGAGCAGTTCTTC. This codes for CASSLLSGGLYNEQFF. The whole variable domain, remainder taken from reference TRBV19 and TRBJ2-1, is DGGITQSPKYLFRKEGQNVTLSCEQNLNHDAMYWYRQDPGQGLRLIYYSQIVNDFQKGDIAEGYSVSREKKESFPLTVTSAQKNPTAFYLCASSLLSGGLYNEQFFGPGTRLTVL.

The DNA for the CDR3 is TGTGCCACCAGTGACCCAGGACAGGGCGCTAGGGATGAGCAGTTCTTC. It is translated as CATSDPGQGARDEQFF. The rearrangement uses TRBV24-1 and TRBJ2-1, with TRBD1 identical over 8 bases. The V gene end was trimmed by 4 bases and the J gene end by 8 bases; junction bases not matched to a gene: 12. Germline-derived CDR1 and CDR2 are KGHDR and SFDVKD. The CDR3 spans 16 residues.

The rearrangement uses TRBV30 and TRBJ2-7; perhaps TRBD1 as D (6 bases). In germline, CDR1 is GTSNPN, CDR2 SVGIG (reference sequence). The CDR3 has 11 residues. V was clipped by 5 bases and J by 1 base, with 6 bases between them. CDR3 residues: CAWQGSYEQYF. As DNA, the CDR3 is TGTGCCTGGCAGGGGTCCTACGAGCAGTACTTC.

This clone was picked up a small number of times. The V gene is TRBV15, the J gene TRBJ1-2, with 9 bases lining up with TRBD1. The germline CDR1 and CDR2 sequences are LNHNV and YYDKDF (reference sequence). J lost 8 bases, V lost 2 bases, and 12 bases had no gene match. The CDR3 has 16 amino acids. DNA of the CDR3: TGTGCCACCAGCAGAAAACAGGGGGCCTACCTAGGGGGCTACACCTTC. Translating it yields CATSRKQGAYLGGYTF.

The chain joins TRBV6-6 to TRBJ2-7, with 10 bases identical to TRBD2. The V and J ends lost 6 bases and 3 bases, in that order; junction bases with no gene match: 5. This CDR3 contains 14 residues. Germline CDR1 and CDR2: MNHNY and SVGAGI (reference sequence). The CDR3 region has the DNA TGTGCCAGCAGGGCCGGGACTAGCGTCTACGAGCAGTACTTC. Translating it yields CASRAGTSVYEQYF.

This chain uses TRBV6-5 with TRBJ2-3; no clear D. V lost 4 bases to trimming and J lost 3 bases, with 8 bases between them. From germline, CDR1 is MNHEY and CDR2 SVGAGI. CDR3 length: 13 amino acids. CDR3 protein: CASSFPPTDTQYF. Written as DNA, the CDR3 is TGTGCCAGCAGTTTCCCCCCTACAGATACGCAGTATTTT.

This chain links TRBV5-1 with TRBJ2-3; 9 bases line up with TRBD2. The CDR3 is 17 residues long. Germline-derived CDR1 and CDR2 are SGHRS and YFSETQ. With V trimmed by 4 bases and J by 1 base, 10 bases remained unmatched. The CDR3 spells CASSPDQTSGRTDTQYF. The CDR3 DNA reads TGCGCCAGCAGCCCGGATCAGACTAGCGGACGCACAGATACGCAGTATTTT.